These 7 T cell receptor beta chains were sequenced from one sample in a study of blood T cell repertoires in COVID-19. Method: immunoSEQ multiplex PCR; TCRdb's copy keeps in-frame clones and lacks some. The sample lists about 260,000 clones; approximately 87% were seen once. The sample taken for sequencing was peripheral blood. The source of these receptors is a woman in her 40s who had recovered from COVID-19.

This clone came up once. A junction end diverges from the germline sequence, so it may reflect a read error. The chain joins TRBV3-1 (or the pseudogene TRBV3-2) to TRBJ2-7, with 8 bases matching TRBD1. CDR3 size: 13 residues. Germline V gives CDR1 LGHDT, CDR2 YNNKEL (reference sequence). CDR3 protein: CASSPTPDRVFDF. CDR3 bases: TGTGCCAGCAGCCCGACCCCGGACAGGGTGTTTGACTTC.

The J gene is TRBJ1-1, the V gene TRBV6-5, with TRBD1 matching 7 bases. CDR1 is MNHEY and CDR2 is SVGAGI in the germline V gene. Trimming cost V 5 bases and J 3 bases; bases outside gene matches: 9. The CDR3 length is 15 residues. CDR3 loop: CASSREPQGDTEAFF. The DNA of the CDR3 is TGTGCCAGCAGTCGAGAACCTCAGGGGGACACTGAAGCTTTCTTT.

This clone is a singleton in its sample. The rearrangement joins TRBV7-8 to TRBJ2-3; 10 nucleotides match TRBD2. The CDR3 extends over 17 amino acids. The junction had 16 bases not matched to a gene; V was cut back by 7 bases and J by 6 bases. Germline CDR1 is SGHVS and CDR2 is FQNEAQ. As DNA, the CDR3 is TGTGCCAGCACCCCGGGCAGGGGGGTACTAGCGGGGGATACGCAGTATTTT. As protein: CASTPGRGVLAGDTQYF. Drawing the rest from reference TRBV7-8 and TRBJ2-3, the complete variable domain is GAGVSQSPRYKVAKRGQDVALRCDPISGHVSLFWYQQALGQGPEFLTYFQNEAQLDKSGLPSDRFFAERPEGSVSTLKIQRTQQEDSAVYLCASTPGRGVLAGDTQYFGPGTRLTVL.

This clone has a single count. The CDR3 reads CASSVGGGGGTNEKLFF. The CDR3 DNA reads TGTGCCAGCAGCGTTGGTGGGGGGGGTGGAACTAATGAAAAACTGTTTTTT. The chain uses TRBV9 and TRBJ1-4, with D possibly matching TRBD1 (5 bases). CDR3 size: 17 residues. The germline V and J ends were trimmed by 2 bases and 1 base, with 15 bases remaining between them. CDR1 and CDR2 (germline): SGDLS, YYNGEE.

CDR3 sequence reads: CASSLAVIDQPQHF. DNA for the CDR3: TGTGCCAGCAGCTTAGCGGTGATTGATCAGCCCCAGCATTTT. This chain links TRBV5-8 with TRBJ1-5; no clear D. V was clipped by 2 bases and J by 5 bases, with 11 bases between them. There are 14 residues in the CDR3. Germline-derived CDR1 and CDR2 are SGHTS and YDEGEE.

This chain uses TRBV24-1 with TRBJ1-3; D is unresolved. Germline V gives CDR1 KGHDR, CDR2 SFDVKD. The CDR3 extends over 15 amino acids. V dropped 7 bases and J dropped 0 bases, with 12 bases sitting between them. As DNA, the CDR3 is TGTGCCACCAGGAAACCGGGTCCCTCTGGAAACACCATATATTTT. Its protein product is CATRKPGPSGNTIYF.

J is TRBJ1-1 and V is TRBV7-3; D is ambiguous. The germline V gene has CDR1 SGHTA and CDR2 FQGTGA. The CDR3 sequence is 13 residues long. Trimming took 1 base from V and 9 from J, leaving 12 bases between them. DNA of the CDR3: TGTGCCAGCAGCTTAAATAGAAATACTAAAGCTTTCTTT. Its protein is CASSLNRNTKAFF.